The present T cell receptor (beta chain) was sequenced within a study of blood T cell repertoires in COVID-19. At the level of the study: Material from acute and convalescent COVID-19 was sourced from the United States, Italy and Spain. T cells, B-cell-depleted T cells, or PBMCs provided the cDNA or gDNA that served as material.

Germline V CDR1 and CDR2: MNHEY, SVGAGI. The J segment lost 7 bases and the V segment lost 2 bases, leaving 5 bases of the junction unmatched. The CDR3 runs to 14 residues. In the authors' methods: Nucleated cell counts were estimated from reference gene primer amplification. Some clones are missing from TCRdb's copy, which holds only in-frame ones; the method was immunoSEQ multiplex PCR. For V, J and clone size, that table is used; D and trimming come from the DNA. The data hold 250,000 to 350,000 clones, with 88% observed a single time. This chain joins TRBV6-5 and TRBJ1-2; 9 nucleotides line up with TRBD1. Input material: peripheral blood. This TCR was sampled from a woman in her forties or fifties with active or convalescent COVID-19. CDR3 bases: TGTGCCAGCAGTTACGCCAACAGGGGGCTTGGCTACACCTTC. Translated: CASSYANRGLGYTF.